This T cell receptor beta chain is from a study of a mutant IDH1 vaccine in newly diagnosed glioma. The wider study: Those enrolled had earlier been treated with radiotherapy, temozolomide, or both, mostly both. Study-level findings and limits: Pseudoprogression seemingly bore no relation to changes in top peripheral T cell clonotypes.

In the case of this clone: Its antigen is unknown.

The V gene lost 5 bases and the J gene lost 3 bases, with 14 bases spanning the gap. The length of the CDR3 is 14 residues. Germline CDR1 and CDR2: LNHDA and SQIVND (reference sequence). The data were produced by immunoSEQ multiplex PCR, yet TCRdb's version contains in-frame clones alone and is incomplete. Of just under 95,000 clones in the sample, 80% to 90% are singletons; the top ten hold 7.4%. Time point: baseline, week 1 (first vaccination visit). The treatment: pre-vaccination baseline after standard-of-care therapy. Sequenced here: PBMCs, sampled from a glioma patient treated with radiotherapy, temozolomide or both. The sequence came from a woman in her forties or fifties with glioma. The genes are TRBV19 and TRBJ2-7, with D maybe TRBD1 (5 bases). The DNA for the CDR3 is TGTGCCAGTAGTCCGCTCTTAGACAGCTACGAGCAGTACTTC. Translation gives CASSPLLDSYEQYF.